A single T cell receptor beta chain is shown here with its context. This record comes from a study of blood T cell repertoires in COVID-19. TCRdb keeps only in-frame clones here, not all; method: immunoSEQ multiplex PCR. The sample lists 380,000 or so clones, 89% seen once, with over 1% in the top ten. The receptor was isolated from a man aged 35 to 55 with acute or convalescent COVID-19. Sequences were obtained from peripheral blood.

The CDR3 loop reads CASSENRGNQETQYF. CDR3 sequence (DNA): TGTGCCAGCAGTGAAAACAGGGGAAACCAAGAGACCCAGTACTTC. The chain carries TRBV2 and TRBJ2-5, with TRBD1 matching 7 bases. The germline CDR1 and CDR2 sequences are SNHLY and FYNNEI. CDR3 length equals 15 residues. J lost 0 bases, V lost 2 bases, and 3 bases had no gene match.